The 32 T cell receptor beta chains given below trace back to one sample, sequenced in a study of cytomegalovirus exposure and HLA in healthy donors. It was with 60 Vbeta and 13 Jbeta primers that the PCR ran. Data came from immunoSEQ multiplex PCR; TCRdb stores just in-frame clones and leaves some out. The table has some 190,000 clones, about 9% seen once; the top ten hold over 1%. The sample was PBMCs. The receptors were sampled from a woman in her twenties or thirties in good health and CMV-seropositive.

The J gene is TRBJ1-5, the V gene TRBV6-1; possibly TRBD1 for D (5 bases). V was trimmed by 7 bases and J by 6 bases, leaving 19 bases between them. CDR3 length: 15 amino acids. Germline assignment: CDR1 MNHNS and CDR2 SASEGT. CDR3 residues: CASIAQRQLPQPQHF. The CDR3 nucleotides read TGTGCCAGCATTGCCCAAAGACAGTTACCTCAGCCCCAGCATTTT.

A remark on this clone: At the DNA level, this CDR3 is encoded by other sequences in the same sample as well. V gene TRBV4-1 combines with J gene TRBJ1-1; 12 positions agree with TRBD1. Germline V lookup: CDR1 MGHRA, CDR2 YSYEKL. The CDR3 totals 15 residues. V was pared by 3 bases and J by 1 base, with 0 bases of the junction left unmatched. In DNA, the CDR3 is TGCGCCAGCAGCCAGGGACAGGGGGCGAACACTGAAGCTTTCTTT. This translates into CASSQGQGANTEAFF.

There are a few counts of this clone. V gene TRBV10-1 combines with J gene TRBJ2-1, with no clear D. The CDR3 contains 16 residues. V gave up 0 bases and J gave up 0 bases, with 9 bases separating them. Germline V gives CDR1 WNHNN, CDR2 SYGVQD (reference sequence). Here the CDR3 DNA reads TGCGCCAGCAGTGAGTCGTCGGAGACCTCCTACAATGAGCAGTTCTTC. Translation gives CASSESSETSYNEQFF.

This clone has just a few counts. The chain combines TRBV18 with TRBJ1-2; 7 bases match TRBD1. CDR1 and CDR2 from the germline V gene are KGHSH and LQKENI. This CDR3 contains 14 residues. The junction had 3 bases not matched to a gene; V was cut back by 2 bases and J by 3 bases. CDR3 loop: CASSPYGQDYGYTF. CDR3 nucleotides: TGTGCCAGCTCACCATACGGACAGGACTATGGCTACACCTTC. The variable domain in full, completed from reference TRBV18 and TRBJ1-2, reads NAGVMQNPRHLVRRRGQEARLRCSPMKGHSHVYWYRQLPEEGLKFMVYLQKENIIDESGMPKERFSAEFPKEGPSILRIQQVVRGDSAAYFCASSPYGQDYGYTFGSGTRLTVV.

Only a few counts were recorded for this clone. This same CDR3 is encoded by further DNA sequences in the sample. The chain couples TRBV5-1 to TRBJ2-5; TRBD2 agrees at 12 bases. The CDR3 extends over 17 amino acids. The V and J ends lost 4 bases and 5 bases, in that order; junction bases with no gene match: 12. Germline V gene sequence: CDR1 SGHRS, CDR2 YFSETQ. CDR3 loop: CASSARLAGALRETQYF. CDR3 in DNA: TGCGCCAGCAGCGCTCGACTAGCGGGGGCCCTCCGGGAGACCCAGTACTTC. Looking up the rest from reference TRBV5-1 and TRBJ2-5 gives the full variable domain: KAGVTQTPRYLIKTRGQQVTLSCSPISGHRSVSWYQQTPGQGLQFLFEYFSETQRNKGNFPGRFSGRQFSNSRSEMNVSTLELGDSALYLCASSARLAGALRETQYFGPGTRLLVL.

This clone was seen a few times. V and J are TRBV7-9 and TRBJ2-3, with D perhaps matching TRBD1 (5 bases). The CDR3 loop spans 16 amino acids. Germline assignment: CDR1 SEHNR and CDR2 FQNEAQ (reference sequence). The V and J ends lost 1 base and 4 bases respectively, with 15 bases between them. In DNA, the CDR3 is TGTGCCAGCAGCTTAGGTGGGGCTAGTGAGGCAGATACGCAGTATTTT. This encodes CASSLGGASEADTQYF.

This clone was detected only a few times. This chain joins TRBV28 and TRBJ1-1, with D possibly matching TRBD1 (5 bases). The CDR3 consists of 12 residues. V gave up 6 bases and J gave up 0 bases, with 5 bases separating them. Per germline, CDR1 MDHEN and CDR2 SYDVKM. The CDR3 protein is CASRDMNTEAFF. The CDR3 coding sequence is TGTGCCAGCAGGGACATGAACACTGAAGCTTTCTTT.

This clone was observed a few times. This chain links TRBV30 with TRBJ2-1; 7 nucleotides line up with TRBD1. Per the germline V gene, CDR1 is GTSNPN and CDR2 is SVGIG (reference sequence). V lost 0 bases and J lost 3; bases outside the gene matches: 5. This CDR3 contains 15 residues. CDR3 region: CAWSVWQGVYNEQFF. The CDR3 DNA sequence: TGTGCCTGGAGTGTTTGGCAGGGGGTCTACAATGAGCAGTTCTTC.

The chain is built from TRBV4-1 and TRBJ2-1, with D tentatively TRBD1 (5 bases). Germline values: CDR1 MGHRA, CDR2 YSYEKL. Trimming took 1 base from V and 0 from J, leaving 10 bases between them. The CDR3 is made up of 16 amino acids. DNA of the CDR3: TGCGCCAGCAGCCAAGTAAAAGGGGCCTCCTACAATGAGCAGTTCTTC. This encodes CASSQVKGASYNEQFF.

The CDR3 loop reads CASSPTANTEAFF. The CDR3 DNA is TGTGCCAGCAGCCCAACAGCGAACACTGAAGCTTTCTTT. The rearrangement links TRBV7-3 to TRBJ1-1; D remains ambiguous. Deletions cut 5 bases from V and 1 base from J, with 8 bases between. The CDR3 runs to 13 residues. Germline assignment: CDR1 SGHTA and CDR2 FQGTGA.

This clone was detected a few times. The rearrangement links TRBV5-1 to TRBJ1-1; weak D call: TRBD1 (5 bases). V was trimmed by 4 bases and J by 5 bases, leaving 15 bases between them. The germline V gene has CDR1 SGHRS and CDR2 YFSETQ. The CDR3 is 14 amino acids. CDR3: CASSHTGYGTEAFF. Here the CDR3 DNA reads TGCGCCAGCAGCCACACAGGCTACGGGACTGAAGCTTTCTTT.

This clone was seen once. This sequence joins TRBV28 and TRBJ2-2, with 10 bases aligning to TRBD2. The CDR3 totals 16 residues. The germline CDR1 and CDR2 sequences are MDHEN and SYDVKM. The V gene end was trimmed by 6 bases and the J gene end by 2 bases; junction bases not matched to a gene: 6. The CDR3 loop is CASSPWTSGNTGELFF. The CDR3 DNA reads as TGTGCCAGCAGCCCTTGGACTAGCGGAAACACCGGGGAGCTGTTTTTT.

V gene TRBV11-2 combines with J gene TRBJ2-7, with 7 bases that match TRBD1. CDR1 is SGHAT and CDR2 is FQNNGV in the germline V gene. The CDR3 loop spans 12 amino acids. The V gene end was trimmed by 5 bases and the J gene end by 6 bases; junction bases not matched to a gene: 4. The CDR3 region has the DNA TGTGCCAGCAGCCGAACAGGGGCCGAGCAGTACTTC. Protein sequence: CASSRTGAEQYF.

This rearrangement joins TRBV5-6 to TRBJ1-1, with TRBD1 identical over 8 bases. CDR1 SGHDT and CDR2 YYEEEE come from the germline V gene. The CDR3 sequence is 14 residues long. V gave up 0 bases and J gave up 5 bases; unmatched junction bases: 3. The CDR3 reads CASSLAQGGTEAFF. CDR3 nucleotides: TGTGCCAGCAGCTTGGCACAGGGGGGGACTGAAGCTTTCTTT.

This clone was picked up a small number of times. The gene calls are TRBV19 and TRBJ2-7; TRBD2 aligns across 8 bases. This CDR3 comprises 15 residues. Trimming took 5 bases from V and 6 from J; bases not matched to a gene: 12. Germline V gene sequence: CDR1 LNHDA, CDR2 SQIVND (reference sequence). The chain's CDR3 is CASSPLEAGDREQYF. The CDR3 DNA reads TGTGCCAGTAGTCCCCTGGAAGCGGGAGACCGCGAGCAGTACTTC. The variable domain in full, with the rest retrieved from reference TRBV19 and TRBJ2-7, is DGGITQSPKYLFRKEGQNVTLSCEQNLNHDAMYWYRQDPGQGLRLIYYSQIVNDFQKGDIAEGYSVSREKKESFPLTVTSAQKNPTAFYLCASSPLEAGDREQYFGPGTRLTVT.

The rearrangement uses TRBV5-1 and TRBJ2-1, with 10 bases that match TRBD2. J was trimmed by 1 base and V by 4 bases; bases with no gene match: 2. The CDR3 length is 15 residues. CDR1 and CDR2 (germline): SGHRS, YFSETQ. The CDR3 protein is CASSQLAGSYNEQFF. Here the CDR3 DNA reads TGCGCCAGCAGCCAACTAGCGGGATCCTACAATGAGCAGTTCTTC. The variable domain in full, completed from reference TRBV5-1 and TRBJ2-1, reads KAGVTQTPRYLIKTRGQQVTLSCSPISGHRSVSWYQQTPGQGLQFLFEYFSETQRNKGNFPGRFSGRQFSNSRSEMNVSTLELGDSALYLCASSQLAGSYNEQFFGPGTRLTVL.

This sequence joins TRBV14 and TRBJ2-5; TRBD1 is a possible D gene (5 bases). CDR1 and CDR2 from the germline V gene are SGHDN and FVKESK. V gave up 0 bases and J gave up 7 bases, with 15 bases separating them. The CDR3 extends over 15 amino acids. CDR3 DNA: TGTGCCAGCAGCCAAGATACGGCAGGGTGGGCGACCCAGTACTTC. It encodes CASSQDTAGWATQYF.

This chain uses TRBV5-1 with TRBJ2-7, with a weak D call TRBD1 (6 bases). CDR1 and CDR2 (germline): SGHRS, YFSETQ. Between the trimmed V and J ends, which lost 1 base and 2 bases, there was a span of 10 bases. The CDR3 is 14 amino acids. The CDR3: CASSLTGQPYEQYF. CDR3 coding DNA: TGCGCCAGCAGCTTGACGGGACAACCCTACGAGCAGTACTTC.

The chain couples TRBV5-4 to TRBJ1-2, with a possible D match to TRBD1 (5 bases). Trimming shortened V by 4 bases and J by 6 bases, and 19 bases separated the two germline ends. This CDR3 has 15 amino acids. Germline CDR1 and CDR2: SGHNT and YYREEE (reference sequence). The CDR3 DNA reads TGTGCCAGCAGCCCGGGCCGGGCAGGGTCGAATGGCTACACCTTC. Translation gives CASSPGRAGSNGYTF.

The chain joins TRBV7-6 to TRBJ2-7; 11 bases fit TRBD2. Germline assignment: CDR1 SGHVS and CDR2 FNYEAQ. J lost 6 bases, V lost 5 bases, and 9 bases had no gene match. The CDR3 has 15 amino acids. CDR3 residues: CASSGRGLAGGEQYF. CDR3 nucleotides: TGTGCCAGCAGCGGTAGGGGGCTAGCGGGAGGCGAGCAGTACTTC.

The chain links TRBV9 to TRBJ2-5; 11 bases agree with TRBD1. Germline assignment: CDR1 SGDLS and CDR2 YYNGEE. The length of the CDR3 is 16 residues. The trim removed 4 bases at V and 4 bases at J, leaving 9 bases unmatched. This CDR3 is CASSPRTGGSGETQYF. DNA of the CDR3: TGTGCCAGCAGCCCCCGGACAGGGGGCAGCGGAGAGACCCAGTACTTC.

This clone was seen a handful of times. The chain employs TRBV30 and TRBJ2-5; possible D gene TRBD2, 5 bases. Trimming removed 2 bases from V and 5 bases from J, with 9 bases in between. CDR3 length equals 12 residues. From germline, CDR1 is GTSNPN and CDR2 SVGIG (reference sequence). The chain's CDR3 is CAWSSWEETQYF. The CDR3 DNA reads TGTGCCTGGAGTAGCTGGGAGGAGACCCAGTACTTC.

This clone has only a few counts. The chain combines TRBV6-1 with TRBJ2-5; 11 nucleotides align to TRBD2. The end of the DNA aligns better with TRBJ2-7, so the J call may be wrong. CDR1 and CDR2 from the germline V gene are MNHNS and SASEGT. CDR3 length equals 19 residues. The CDR3 loop is CASSEVTGGASSGRYEQYF. The CDR3 DNA follows: TGTGCCAGCAGTGAAGTCACAGGGGGCGCGTCTAGCGGGAGGTACGAGCAGTACTTC.

This clone occurred a few times. The chain combines TRBV5-1 with TRBJ2-1; D might be TRBD2 (6 bases). CDR1 is SGHRS, CDR2 YFSETQ, per germline. The CDR3 length is 16 residues. The V end was cut by 4 bases, the J end by 7 bases, with 21 bases between. The CDR3 sequence is CASSLLLARGGNEQFF. The CDR3 DNA is TGCGCCAGCAGCCTCCTCCTAGCGCGGGGCGGAAATGAGCAGTTCTTC.

This rearrangement joins TRBV2 to TRBJ2-7; D perhaps matches TRBD2 (6 bases). The CDR3 totals 12 residues. Germline V gives CDR1 SNHLY, CDR2 FYNNEI. The V and J ends lost 6 bases and 7 bases respectively, with 13 bases between them. Written as DNA, the CDR3 is TGTGCCAGCAGCAGGGACTCTAAAGAGCAGTACTTC. This encodes CASSRDSKEQYF.

This rearrangement joins TRBV5-1 to TRBJ2-3; 8 bases fit TRBD2. The V and J ends lost 2 bases and 0 bases, in that order; junction bases with no gene match: 2. The CDR3 consists of 15 residues. CDR1 is SGHRS, CDR2 YFSETQ, per germline. The CDR3, as DNA: TGCGCCAGCAGCTTCGGCGGGAGGAGCACAGATACGCAGTATTTT. Protein product: CASSFGGRSTDTQYF. Full variable domain (remainder filled in from reference TRBV5-1 and TRBJ2-3): KAGVTQTPRYLIKTRGQQVTLSCSPISGHRSVSWYQQTPGQGLQFLFEYFSETQRNKGNFPGRFSGRQFSNSRSEMNVSTLELGDSALYLCASSFGGRSTDTQYFGPGTRLTVL.

The chain combines TRBV4-2 with TRBJ1-2, with D perhaps matching TRBD1 (6 bases). The CDR3 is made up of 14 amino acids. V lost 3 bases, J lost 4 bases, and 12 bases lay in between. Germline V CDR1 and CDR2: LGHNA, YNFKEQ. CDR3: CASSHPDRTYGYTF. In DNA, the CDR3 is TGTGCCAGCAGCCACCCCGACAGGACCTATGGCTACACCTTC.

The chain couples TRBV7-9 to TRBJ2-1; TRBD2 might be the D (5 bases). Germline CDR1 reads SEHNR; CDR2 reads FQNEAQ (reference sequence). Trimming removed 5 bases from V and 2 bases from J, with 13 bases in between. The CDR3 length is 15 residues. This CDR3 is CASSPVGEPYNEQFF. CDR3 in DNA: TGTGCCAGCAGCCCGGTCGGGGAGCCCTACAATGAGCAGTTCTTC.

V is TRBV7-9 and J is TRBJ1-5, with unresolved D. The CDR3 has 11 amino acids. Germline CDR1 SEHNR, CDR2 FQNEAQ (reference sequence). Trimming shortened V by 3 bases and J by 11 bases, and 8 bases separated the two germline ends. The CDR3 bases are TGTGCCAGCAGCTTCGGAGGGTCCCAGCATTTT. This encodes CASSFGGSQHF.

This chain uses TRBV12-1 with TRBJ2-2; the table assigns TRBD1, which was not confirmed against the DNA. TRBV12-1 is annotated as a pseudogene. CDR3 length: 17 residues. The CDR3 DNA reads TGTGCCAGCAGCTTAGTTCTGGACAAGTCGAACACCGGGGAGCTGTTTTTT. It codes for CASSLVLDKSNTGELFF.

This clone was seen only a few times. This chain joins TRBV6-1 and TRBJ2-7; D unclear. CDR3 size: 13 residues. Germline V CDR1 and CDR2: MNHNS, SASEGT. V lost 4 bases and J 5 bases, leaving 12 bases between the germline ends. This chain's CDR3 is CASSVTQRNEQYF. As DNA, the CDR3 is TGTGCCAGCAGTGTAACTCAGAGGAACGAGCAGTACTTC.

This chain uses TRBV6-6 with TRBJ2-3, with a possible D match to TRBD2 (6 bases). The CDR3 totals 15 residues. The ends were cut back, 2 bases at V and 2 bases at J, with 11 bases in the middle. Per the germline V gene, CDR1 is MNHNY and CDR2 is SVGAGI (reference sequence). CDR3 loop: CASSYGAGSTDTQYF. The CDR3 nucleotides read TGTGCCAGCAGTTACGGGGCGGGATCCACAGATACGCAGTATTTT.